What follows are 23 T cell receptor beta chains derived from one specimen sequenced in a study of cytomegalovirus exposure and HLA in healthy donors. PCR was performed using 60 Vbeta and 13 Jbeta primers. Measured with immunoSEQ multiplex PCR; TCRdb has only the in-frame clones, and not every one. This sample carries approximately 150,000 clones, about 80% of them seen once, and the ten largest clones take 5% to 8%. Sequenced: PBMCs. These receptors were taken from a woman in her thirties or forties in good health and CMV-seropositive.

V gene TRBV10-3 combines with J gene TRBJ1-2, with D possibly being TRBD1 (5 bases). V lost 7 bases to trimming and J lost 3 bases, with 9 bases between them. The V gene's germline CDR1 is ENHRY and CDR2 SYGVKD. This CDR3 region has 12 residues. The CDR3 loop reads CAIKTTDYGYTF. The CDR3 coding sequence is TGTGCCATCAAAACGACAGACTATGGCTACACCTTC.

This clone is a singleton in its sample. In DNA, the CDR3 is TGTGCCAGCTCACCACTAGCGGGAGGGAACGAGCAGTACTTC. This translates into CASSPLAGGNEQYF. The chain joins TRBV18 to TRBJ2-7; 11 nucleotides match TRBD2. The CDR3 covers 14 residues. Germline CDR1 and CDR2: KGHSH and LQKENI. V shed 1 base and J 5 bases; nucleotides not matched to a gene: 1.

The rearrangement links TRBV4-2 to TRBJ1-2, with 9 bases that match TRBD1. In germline, CDR1 is LGHNA, CDR2 YNFKEQ. J gave up 6 bases and V 0 bases, and 8 bases lay outside the gene matches. The length of the CDR3 is 16 residues. CDR3 region: CASSQEAWTGDHGYTF. Here the CDR3 DNA reads TGTGCCAGCAGCCAAGAAGCGTGGACAGGGGACCATGGCTACACCTTC.

This clone was observed once. This chain joins TRBV5-4 and TRBJ2-1; 9 positions match TRBD2. The CDR3 extends over 13 amino acids. Germline trimming cut 2 bases from V and 11 bases from J; bases unmatched to any gene: 5. In germline, CDR1 is SGHNT, CDR2 YYREEE (reference sequence). CDR3 DNA sequence: TGTGCCAGCAGCTTTGGTAGCGGGAGACAGCAGTTCTTC. It specifies CASSFGSGRQQFF.

The chain employs TRBV11-2 and TRBJ2-7; 7 nucleotides line up with TRBD1. The CDR3 has 15 residues. The ends lost 4 bases at V and 0 bases at J; junction bases unmatched: 6. Germline V gene data show CDR1 as SGHAT and CDR2 as FQNNGV. For the CDR3, the DNA is TGTGCCAGCAGCTACACAGGGGTTAGCTCCTACGAGCAGTACTTC. Its translation is CASSYTGVSSYEQYF.

This chain uses TRBV28 with TRBJ2-1; 10 positions match TRBD2. CDR1 and CDR2 (germline): MDHEN, SYDVKM. The V segment lost 2 bases and the J segment 5 bases; nucleotides outside the gene matches: 6. The CDR3 runs to 16 residues. The CDR3 sequence: CASSLIASGSNNEQFF. The DNA for the CDR3 is TGTGCCAGCAGTTTAATAGCTAGCGGGAGTAACAATGAGCAGTTCTTC.

This CDR3 reads CASSLLAVPIPGELFF. The CDR3 DNA is TGTGCCAGTAGTCTACTAGCGGTCCCCATACCCGGGGAGCTGTTTTTT. The V and J genes are TRBV19 and TRBJ2-2; 8 positions match TRBD2. This CDR3 has 16 residues. Trimming removed 5 bases from V and 6 bases from J; junction bases left unmatched: 11. Germline lookup yields CDR1 LNHDA and CDR2 SQIVND (reference sequence).

The rearrangement uses TRBV7-9 and TRBJ2-3, with D maybe TRBD2 (6 bases). The length of the CDR3 is 16 residues. Germline assignment: CDR1 SEHNR and CDR2 FQNEAQ (reference sequence). The V end lost 3 bases, the J end lost 2 bases, and 15 bases lay between the germline ends. For the CDR3, the DNA is TGTGCCAGCAGCTTGGGGGGAGCCGACTACACAGATACGCAGTATTTT. Translated, it gives CASSLGGADYTDTQYF.

The rearrangement links TRBV13 to TRBJ2-3, with 13 bases matching TRBD2. This CDR3 region has 16 residues. After removal of 5 bases from V and 6 bases from J, the junction contained 8 bases not matched to a gene. Germline CDR1 PRHDT, CDR2 FYEKMQ (reference sequence). The CDR3 loop reads CASSPRTSGRGDTQYF. The CDR3 DNA follows: TGTGCCAGCAGCCCACGGACTAGCGGGAGAGGTGATACGCAGTATTTT.

The V and J genes are TRBV30 and TRBJ1-6, with a tentative D call TRBD1 (5 bases). Germline CDR1 GTSNPN, CDR2 SVGIG (reference sequence). The CDR3 is 13 amino acids. Trimming removed 0 bases at V and 6 bases at J, with 6 bases between. Here the CDR3 DNA reads TGTGCCTGGAGTGTGCAGGGTAATTCACCCCTCCACTTT. It translates to CAWSVQGNSPLHF.

This clone was detected only a few times. The V and J genes are TRBV7-2 and TRBJ2-2, with 8 bases lining up with TRBD1. This CDR3 comprises 14 residues. Germline values: CDR1 SGHTA, CDR2 FQGNSA. V shed 6 bases and J 9 bases; nucleotides not matched to a gene: 9. The CDR3 reads CASRPGQGAWELFF. CDR3 coding DNA: TGTGCCAGCAGACCGGGGCAGGGGGCGTGGGAGCTGTTTTTT.

The V call is TRBV5-4, the J call TRBJ2-7; 9 bases fit TRBD2. Germline V gene lookup returns CDR1 SGHNT and CDR2 YYREEE (reference sequence). V shed 4 bases and J 3 bases; nucleotides not matched to a gene: 8. CDR3 length equals 15 residues. CDR3 in amino acids: CASSQGGLAIYEQYF. The CDR3 bases are TGTGCCAGCAGCCAGGGGGGACTAGCCATCTACGAGCAGTACTTC. The full variable domain, completed using reference TRBV5-4 and TRBJ2-7, is ETGVTQSPTHLIKTRGQQVTLRCSSQSGHNTVSWYQQALGQGPQFIFQYYREEENGRGNFPPRFSGLQFPNYSSELNVNALELDDSALYLCASSQGGLAIYEQYFGPGTRLTVT.

The rearrangement uses TRBV5-1 and TRBJ2-6, with TRBD1 matching over 7 bases. In germline, CDR1 is SGHRS, CDR2 YFSETQ. The V segment lost 0 bases and the J segment 4 bases; nucleotides outside the gene matches: 7. The CDR3 runs to 17 residues. The CDR3 here is CASSLDRGQLGANVLTF. The CDR3 DNA reads TGCGCCAGCAGCTTGGACAGGGGCCAACTCGGGGCCAACGTCCTGACTTTC.

The rearrangement joins TRBV18 to TRBJ1-2; tentative D call: TRBD1 (5 bases). V dropped 1 base and J dropped 3 bases, with 12 bases sitting between them. This CDR3 has 15 residues. Germline-derived CDR1 and CDR2 are KGHSH and LQKENI. CDR3 DNA: TGTGCCAGCTCACCACAAGGAGGGGCCGACTATGGCTACACCTTC. This gives the protein CASSPQGGADYGYTF.

This clone was detected only a few times. V usage is TRBV7-9 and J usage is TRBJ2-2, with unresolved D. The CDR3 has 10 amino acids. Germline CDR1 and CDR2: SEHNR and FQNEAQ (reference sequence). The V end was cut by 5 bases, the J end by 8 bases, with 3 bases between. CDR3 amino acids: CASSLGELFF. The CDR3 coding sequence is TGTGCCAGCAGCCTGGGGGAGCTGTTTTTT.

The chain carries TRBV30 and TRBJ2-7; no clear D gene. Germline assignment: CDR1 GTSNPN and CDR2 SVGIG (reference sequence). V lost 2 bases and J lost 3, with 11 bases in between. CDR3 length: 13 residues. CDR3 nucleotide sequence: TGTGCCTGGAGTCCGACTCGAGACTACGAGCAGTACTTC. It encodes CAWSPTRDYEQYF.

A few counts support this clone. This chain joins TRBV7-6 and TRBJ2-7, with TRBD1 matching 8 bases. CDR1 and CDR2 from the germline V gene are SGHVS and FNYEAQ. V trimming: 5 bases; J trimming: 3 bases; junction bases outside the gene matches: 9. The CDR3 totals 15 residues. CDR3 bases: TGTGCCAGCAGCGCCACCGGGACAGGATACTACGAGCAGTACTTC. Its translation is CASSATGTGYYEQYF.

This chain joins TRBV30 and TRBJ2-3; D is possibly TRBD1 (5 bases). Between the trimmed V and J ends, which lost 0 bases and 4 bases, there was a span of 11 bases. The germline V gene has CDR1 GTSNPN and CDR2 SVGIG (reference sequence). CDR3 length equals 14 residues. CDR3 coding DNA: TGTGCCTGGAGTGTACTGTCAGGGTCAGATACGCAGTATTTT. This encodes CAWSVLSGSDTQYF.

In the case of this clone: An end of the junction differs from the germline gene, which may be a read error. This chain uses TRBV4-1 with TRBJ2-1; maybe TRBD1 (5 bases). This CDR3 region has 17 residues. Germline V gene lookup returns CDR1 MGHRA and CDR2 YSYEKL. For the CDR3, the DNA is TGCGCCAGCAGCCAAGATTCAGTCAGGGCCCCATACAATGAGCAGCTCTTC. Translating it yields CASSQDSVRAPYNEQLF.

V and J are TRBV29-1 and TRBJ2-5, with 13 bases identical to TRBD2. V gave up 7 bases and J gave up 1 base; unmatched junction bases: 12. Per the germline V gene, CDR1 is SQVTM and CDR2 is ANQGSEA. The CDR3 consists of 17 residues. In DNA, the CDR3 is TGCAGCGAAAGTTCGCCGGGACTAGCGGGAACCCAAGAGACCCAGTACTTC. This codes for CSESSPGLAGTQETQYF.

The chain recombines TRBV19 with TRBJ2-1, with D possibly being TRBD2 (6 bases). CDR1 and CDR2 from the germline V gene are LNHDA and SQIVND (reference sequence). V gave up 4 bases and J gave up 0 bases, with 22 bases separating them. There are 19 residues in the CDR3. CDR3 protein: CASSTQLLTSFSSYNEQFF. The CDR3 DNA follows: TGTGCCAGTAGTACTCAACTCCTCACTAGCTTCAGCTCCTACAATGAGCAGTTCTTC.

This chain connects TRBV6-1 to TRBJ1-5; D is possibly TRBD1 (5 bases). The CDR3 consists of 15 residues. V gave up 0 bases and J gave up 3 bases, with 9 bases separating them. The V gene's germline CDR1 is MNHNS and CDR2 SASEGT. The CDR3 spells CASSEAPGNNQPQHF. CDR3 sequence (DNA): TGTGCCAGCAGTGAAGCCCCAGGGAACAATCAGCCCCAGCATTTT.

The DNA for the CDR3 is TGCGCCAGCAGCTTGGCCGAGACTGAAGCTTTCTTT. Amino acid sequence: CASSLAETEAFF. V and J are TRBV5-1 and TRBJ1-1; D gene unclear. This CDR3 has 12 residues. Trimming pared 0 bases from V and 5 bases from J, leaving 5 bases between. Germline V gives CDR1 SGHRS, CDR2 YFSETQ.